The 32 T cell receptor beta chains below were found in one sample sequenced in a study of T cells in women clearing cervical HPV infection. Libraries were prepared by immunoSEQ multiplex PCR; TCRdb keeps only in-frame clonotypes and omits some of them. The data show around 23,000 clones, and the top ten clones hold less than 3%. What was sequenced was blood buffy coat. These receptors originate from a woman between 18 and 69 years old with a cervical HPV16 infection that either progressed to CIN3+ or cleared (not recorded which).

Details on this clone: The read gets to within 3 residues of the CDR3 end, and the germline J gene fills in the rest. The rearrangement uses TRBV30 and TRBJ2-5; D is undetermined. Between the trimmed V and J ends, which lost 1 base and 5 bases, there was a span of 8 bases. The CDR3 extends over 12 amino acids. Germline V gene sequence: CDR1 GTSNPN, CDR2 SVGIG (reference sequence). Incomplete CDR3 DNA: TGTGCCTGGAGTGCTACTAAGGAGACC. Protein sequence: CAWSATKET. The entire CDR3 is CAWSATKETQYF.

For this clone: The read finishes 3 residues shy of the CDR3 end, and the germline J gene is used to complete it. V is TRBV5-1 and J is TRBJ1-1; tentatively, D is TRBD1 (5 bases). CDR1 and CDR2 (germline): SGHRS, YFSETQ. This CDR3 region has 15 residues. Trimming stripped 2 bases from V and 1 base from J, with 12 bases between. Here the CDR3 reads CASSLGWGGNTEAFF. The covered CDR3 bases are TGCGCCAGCAGCTTAGGCTGGGGGGGGAACACTGAA.

Turning to this clone: The read terminates 3 residues ahead of where the CDR3 ends, so the germline J gene completes it. The chain joins TRBV5-1 to TRBJ1-2, with 7 positions matching TRBD1. J lost 7 bases, V lost 4 bases, and 7 bases had no gene match. This CDR3 spans 13 amino acids. CDR1 is SGHRS and CDR2 is YFSETQ in the germline V gene. The CDR3 bases that were read are TGCGCCAGCAGCAGACAGGGAAACGGTGGC. It is translated as CASSRQGNGG. The CDR3 in full is CASSRQGNGGYTF. The full variable domain, rest sourced from reference TRBV5-1 and TRBJ1-2, is KAGVTQTPRYLIKTRGQQVTLSCSPISGHRSVSWYQQTPGQGLQFLFEYFSETQRNKGNFPGRFSGRQFSNSRSEMNVSTLELGDSALYLCASSRQGNGGYTFGSGTRLTVV.

Regarding this clone: The CDR3 is cut off 3 residues early in the read; its end comes from the germline J gene. The gene calls are TRBV2 and TRBJ2-7; tentatively, D is TRBD1 (6 bases). Germline CDR1 is SNHLY and CDR2 is FYNNEI. This CDR3 comprises 13 residues. V gave up 3 bases and J gave up 4 bases, with 10 bases separating them. The covered CDR3 bases are TGTGCCAGCAGTGACGGGACACCTTACGAG. Protein sequence: CASSDGTPYE. The whole CDR3 protein is CASSDGTPYEQYF. The whole variable domain, filled in from reference TRBV2 and TRBJ2-7, reads EPEVTQTPSHQVTQMGQEVILRCVPISNHLYFYWYRQILGQKVEFLVSFYNNEISEKSEIFDDQFSVERPDGSNFTLKIRSTKLEDSAMYFCASSDGTPYEQYFGPGTRLTVT.

Comments on this clone: The read stops 3 residues short of the end of the CDR3; the missing end is completed from the germline J gene. V and J are TRBV6-1 and TRBJ2-5; TRBD2 matches at 10 bases. The CDR3 has 15 amino acids. Germline assignment: CDR1 MNHNS and CDR2 SASEGT. V shed 4 bases and J 5 bases; nucleotides not matched to a gene: 7. The CDR3 loop reads CASSVASGGPETQYF. The sequenced CDR3 bases are TGTGCCAGCAGTGTGGCTAGCGGGGGACCGGAGACC.

Partial CDR3 DNA: TGTGCCAGCAGACGTTCTAGCGGGGGGGCATACAATGAG. Protein: CASRRSSGGAYNE. The complete CDR3 reads CASRRSSGGAYNEQFF. V is TRBV2 and J is TRBJ2-1, with 12 nucleotides matching TRBD2. The read comes to an end 3 residues before the CDR3 does, leaving the germline J gene to fill in the end. Germline trimming cut 6 bases from V and 4 bases from J; bases unmatched to any gene: 7. The V gene's germline CDR1 is SNHLY and CDR2 FYNNEI. The CDR3 totals 16 residues.

As for this clone: The read comes to an end 3 residues before the CDR3 does, leaving the germline J gene to fill in the end. This chain links TRBV4-2 with TRBJ2-2; D unresolved. The germline V and J ends were trimmed by 4 bases and 4 bases, with 16 bases remaining between them. Per germline, CDR1 LGHNA and CDR2 YNFKEQ. CDR3 length: 16 residues. Partial CDR3 DNA: TGTGCCAGCAGCCCCAGTGGCTTACGTGGCACCGGGGAG. This gives the protein CASSPSGLRGTGE. The whole CDR3 reads CASSPSGLRGTGELFF.

On this clone: The CDR3 is cut off 3 residues early in the read; its end comes from the germline J gene. This chain links TRBV27 with TRBJ1-6; D ambiguous. The CDR3 length is 13 residues. Per the germline V gene, CDR1 is MNHEY and CDR2 is SMNVEV (reference sequence). V was clipped by 6 bases and J by 9 bases, with 12 bases between them. The part of the CDR3 DNA that was read is TGTGCCAGCAGCGGTGCCCTTTTTTCACCC. This gives the protein CASSGALFSP. The entire CDR3 is CASSGALFSPLHF.

Comment on this clone: Read data end 3 residues before the CDR3 end; the end is taken from the germline J gene. The rearrangement links TRBV29-1 to TRBJ2-5; tentatively, D is TRBD2 (6 bases). V lost 0 bases to trimming and J lost 4 bases, with 9 bases between them. The CDR3 sequence is 13 residues long. Per germline, CDR1 SQVTM and CDR2 ANQGSEA. The covered CDR3 bases are TGCAGCGTTGAAGAGACTAGGTCAGAGACC. Protein sequence: CSVEETRSET. The full CDR3 is CSVEETRSETQYF.

A word on this clone: Read sequence stops 3 residues before the CDR3 end, and the germline J gene provides the missing end. J is TRBJ2-3 and V is TRBV4-2, with 13 bases lining up with TRBD2. CDR1 LGHNA and CDR2 YNFKEQ come from the germline V gene. Unmatched junction bases numbered 11, after V lost 1 base and J lost 1 base. The CDR3 runs to 20 residues. The CDR3 bases that were read are TGTGCCAGCAGCCAAGTTGGACTAGCGGGAGAGCTAATGGGCACAGATACG. Its translation: CASSQVGLAGELMGTDT. The whole CDR3 protein is CASSQVGLAGELMGTDTQYF.

Comments on this clone: The sequence runs out 3 residues before the end of the CDR3; the remainder is reconstructed from the germline J gene. The V and J genes are TRBV7-9 and TRBJ1-1, with D tentatively TRBD1 (6 bases). The CDR3 has 15 amino acids. Trimming left V 8 bases short and J 1 base short, with 17 bases between. CDR1 is SEHNR, CDR2 FQNEAQ, per germline (reference sequence). The CDR3 sequence: CASSRGTTENTEAFF. Incomplete CDR3 DNA: TGTGCCAGCTCCCGTGGGACAACGGAGAACACTGAA.

CDR3 DNA (partial): TGTGCCAGTAGTATTGCAGGAACTAGCACAGATACC. It translates to CASSIAGTSTDT. The full CDR3 reads CASSIAGTSTDTYTF. V and J are TRBV19 and TRBJ1-2; no clear D gene. The read ends 3 residues before the CDR3 terminus; that terminus is restored from the germline J gene. The CDR3 has 15 amino acids. CDR1 and CDR2 from the germline V gene are LNHDA and SQIVND (reference sequence).

Incomplete CDR3 DNA: TGTGCCAGCAGCTTACAGAGGAACACTGAA. This sequence encodes CASSLQRNTE. The CDR3 in full is CASSLQRNTEAFF. The rearrangement uses TRBV5-8 and TRBJ1-1; D remains ambiguous. The read ends 3 residues early relative to the CDR3; the germline J gene fills the gap. The CDR3 sequence is 13 residues long. Germline V gene data show CDR1 as SGHTS and CDR2 as YDEGEE. Deletions cut 2 bases from V and 1 base from J, with 6 bases between.

About this clone itself: Sequencing ends 3 residues short of the CDR3 end; the germline J gene provides the rest. V and J are TRBV11-2 and TRBJ1-6; D is unresolved. Germline lookup yields CDR1 SGHAT and CDR2 FQNNGV. V shed 0 bases and J shed 9 bases, with 6 bases lying between them. This CDR3 is 13 amino acids long. CDR3 DNA (partial): TGTGCCAGCAGCTTAGATCTTTTTTCACCC. This codes for CASSLDLFSP. The entire CDR3 protein is CASSLDLFSPLHF. The variable domain in full, completed from reference TRBV11-2 and TRBJ1-6, reads EAGVAQSPRYKIIEKRQSVAFWCNPISGHATLYWYQQILGQGPKLLIQFQNNGVVDDSQLPKDRFSAERLKGVDSTLKIQPAKLEDSAVYLCASSLDLFSPLHFGNGTRLTVT.

Note on this clone: The read comes to an end 3 residues before the CDR3 does, leaving the germline J gene to fill in the end. The genes are TRBV19 and TRBJ2-7, with 7 bases matching TRBD1. V shed 3 bases and J 3 bases; nucleotides not matched to a gene: 8. The CDR3 extends over 15 amino acids. CDR1 is LNHDA and CDR2 is SQIVND in the germline V gene (reference sequence). CDR3 sequence reads: CASSIEDRAYYEQYF. CDR3 DNA (partial): TGTGCCAGTAGTATTGAAGACAGGGCATACTACGAG.

Concerning this clone itself: Coverage ceases 3 residues before the CDR3 finishes, and the germline J gene fills in the end. The rearrangement joins TRBV6-2 or TRBV6-3 to TRBJ1-6, with a tentative D call TRBD1 (5 bases). Germline-derived CDR1 and CDR2 are MNHEY and SVGEGT. V was trimmed by 2 bases and J by 1 base, leaving 12 bases between them. There are 17 residues in the CDR3. The CDR3 bases that were read are TGTGCCAGCAGTTACGCCGCGGGGGAATCCTATAATTCACCC. Protein: CASSYAAGESYNSP. In full, the CDR3 is CASSYAAGESYNSPLHF.

Notes on this clone: The read is 3 residues too short to cover the CDR3 end, so that end is filled in from the germline J gene. This chain joins TRBV18 and TRBJ1-2, with D perhaps TRBD1 (6 bases). CDR3 length equals 17 residues. The germline V gene has CDR1 KGHSH and CDR2 LQKENI. The DNA read from the CDR3 is TGTGCCAGCTCACCTTACAGGGCGTTTGGCCCCTACAATGAC. Protein sequence: CASSPYRAFGPYND. The complete CDR3 sequence is CASSPYRAFGPYNDYTF.

With regard to this clone: From the germline J gene comes the end of the CDR3, since the read stops 3 residues before it. The sample holds other DNA sequences that translate to the same CDR3. The rearrangement joins TRBV18 to TRBJ2-2; 7 bases map to TRBD1. The V gene end was trimmed by 6 bases and the J gene end by 2 bases; junction bases not matched to a gene: 6. Looked up from germline, CDR1 is KGHSH and CDR2 is LQKENI. CDR3 length: 15 amino acids. Partial CDR3 DNA: TGTGCCAGCTCCACCGGGACAGCCAACACCGGGGAG. Translation gives CASSTGTANTGE. The whole CDR3 reads CASSTGTANTGELFF.

The CDR3 DNA, read in part, is TGTGCCAGCAGCCAAGGGACTAGCGGGGGCCTACAAGAGACG. Translating gives CASSQGTSGGLQET. The CDR3 in full is CASSQGTSGGLQETQYF. V usage is TRBV4-2 and J usage is TRBJ2-3, with 13 bases matching TRBD2. The DNA ends 3 residues before the CDR3 does, and the rest of the CDR3 is filled in from the germline J gene. The CDR3 length is 17 residues. CDR1 is LGHNA and CDR2 is YNFKEQ in the germline V gene.

Remarks on this clone: The CDR3 end falls 3 residues outside the read, so it is completed with the germline J gene. The chain links TRBV2 to TRBJ2-5, with TRBD1 as a possible D gene (5 bases). Germline assignment: CDR1 SNHLY and CDR2 FYNNEI. This CDR3 is built from 13 residues. Trimming removed 6 bases from V and 5 bases from J, with 13 bases in between. CDR3 DNA (partial): TGTGCCAGCAGGCGGAGACAGCCCGAGACC. Translated: CASRRRQPET. The entire CDR3 reads CASRRRQPETQYF.

To note about this clone: The DNA ends 3 residues before the CDR3 does, and the rest of the CDR3 is filled in from the germline J gene. The chain carries TRBV2 and TRBJ2-7; the match to TRBD1 covers 7 bases. The germline V gene encodes CDR1 SNHLY and CDR2 FYNNEI. The CDR3 contains 13 residues. J gave up 3 bases and V 6 bases, and 5 bases lay outside the gene matches. The CDR3 bases that were read are TGTGCCAGCAGCCGGGACAGACACTACGAG. Its translation: CASSRDRHYE. The whole CDR3 sequence is CASSRDRHYEQYF.

In regard to this clone: The CDR3 is cut off 3 residues early in the read; its end comes from the germline J gene. The chain employs TRBV19 and TRBJ2-2, with a tentative D call TRBD1 (5 bases). This CDR3 is built from 14 residues. The germline V gene encodes CDR1 LNHDA and CDR2 SQIVND (reference sequence). V was clipped by 7 bases and J by 0 bases, with 9 bases between them. The CDR3 sequence is CASIRQTNTGELFF. CDR3 DNA, as far as it was read: TGTGCCAGTATAAGACAGACGAACACCGGGGAG.

The sequenced CDR3 bases are TGTGCCAGCAGCTTAGCGCTTGCGGGAGACAATATCTACGAC. This translates into CASSLALAGDNIYD. The complete CDR3 protein is CASSLALAGDNIYDYTF. The V and J genes are TRBV7-6 and TRBJ1-2, with unresolved D. The missing CDR3 end, 3 residues past where the read stops, is filled in from the germline J gene. This CDR3 is built from 17 residues. The V gene's germline CDR1 is SGHVS and CDR2 FNYEAQ. Using reference TRBV7-6 and TRBJ1-2 for the parts outside the CDR3, the full variable domain is GAGVSQSPRYKVTKRGQDVALRCDPISGHVSLYWYRQALGQGPEFLTYFNYEAQQDKSGLPNDRFSAERPEGSISTLTIQRTEQRDSAMYRCASSLALAGDNIYDYTFGSGTRLTVV.

This clone is labeled medium-sized based on frequency. Read coverage stops 3 residues before the CDR3 terminus; the germline J gene supplies the remainder. This rearrangement joins TRBV10-1 to TRBJ2-3; TRBD2 agrees at 11 bases. Germline trimming cut 6 bases from V and 0 bases from J; bases unmatched to any gene: 14. Germline V gives CDR1 WNHNN, CDR2 SYGVQD (reference sequence). The CDR3 runs 19 residues. CDR3 protein: CASRVRGRLAGLSTDTQYF. The CDR3 DNA, read in part, is TGCGCCAGCAGAGTCAGGGGGCGACTAGCGGGACTTAGCACAGATACG.

Turning to this clone: The sequence runs out 3 residues before the end of the CDR3; the remainder is reconstructed from the germline J gene. The chain is built from TRBV13 and TRBJ2-3; D is uncertain. The length of the CDR3 is 14 residues. CDR1 and CDR2 from the germline V gene are PRHDT and FYEKMQ (reference sequence). Trimming pared 3 bases from V and 0 bases from J, leaving 7 bases between. The CDR3 DNA, read in part, is TGTGCCAGCAGCTTTGGCCCTAGCACAGATACG. As protein: CASSFGPSTDT. The CDR3 in its entirety is CASSFGPSTDTQYF.

For this clone: The observed sequence ends 3 residues before the CDR3 terminus, with the missing tail filled in from the germline J gene. The chain uses TRBV19 and TRBJ2-3, with 8 nucleotides matching TRBD2. Germline lookup yields CDR1 LNHDA and CDR2 SQIVND (reference sequence). The CDR3 loop spans 21 amino acids. CDR3 DNA (partial): TGTGCCAGTAGTATAGTAGGCGGAGTGCGGCTCGGGGGGGGTAACAATCAGCCG. It encodes CASSIVGGVRLGGGNNQP. The full CDR3 protein is CASSIVGGVRLGGGNNQPQYF.

Concerning this clone: The read gets to within 3 residues of the CDR3 end, and the germline J gene fills in the rest. This chain joins TRBV29-1 and TRBJ1-4; 7 nucleotides line up with TRBD1. The CDR3 contains 12 residues. CDR1 is SQVTM, CDR2 ANQGSEA, per germline. Trimming cost V 5 bases and J 7 bases; bases outside gene matches: 4. CDR3 protein: CSVWEGAEKLFF. CDR3 DNA, as far as it was read: TGCAGCGTTTGGGAGGGGGCTGAAAAA.

Worth noting for this clone: The read terminates 3 residues before the CDR3 end, so the remaining end is supplied by the germline J gene. In the same sample, other DNA sequences code for this CDR3. The V call is TRBV2, the J call TRBJ2-5; 8 bases match TRBD2. Germline assignment: CDR1 SNHLY and CDR2 FYNNEI. There are 14 residues in the CDR3. J gave up 4 bases and V 10 bases, and 11 bases lay outside the gene matches. The CDR3 region is CATPAHGTRETQYF. The CDR3 DNA, read in part, is TGTGCCACCCCTGCCCACGGGACTAGAGAGACC. The variable domain in full, with the rest retrieved from reference TRBV2 and TRBJ2-5, is EPEVTQTPSHQVTQMGQEVILRCVPISNHLYFYWYRQILGQKVEFLVSFYNNEISEKSEIFDDQFSVERPDGSNFTLKIRSTKLEDSAMYFCATPAHGTRETQYFGPGTRLLVL.

CDR3 bases read: TGTGCCAGCAGCCAAGGAAGCGGGAGGGGTACCGGGGAG. Its translation is CASSQGSGRGTGE. The full CDR3 protein reads CASSQGSGRGTGELFF. The genes are TRBV14 and TRBJ2-2; 10 bases map to TRBD2. The missing CDR3 end, 3 residues past where the read stops, is filled in from the germline J gene. V shed 1 base and J 5 bases; nucleotides not matched to a gene: 4. The CDR3 is made up of 16 amino acids. Germline assignment: CDR1 SGHDN and CDR2 FVKESK. The full variable domain, completed using reference TRBV14 and TRBJ2-2, is EAGVTQFPSHSVIEKGQTVTLRCDPISGHDNLYWYRRVMGKEIKFLLHFVKESKQDESGMPNNRFLAERTGGTYSTLKVQPAELEDSGVYFCASSQGSGRGTGELFFGEGSRLTVL.

Note on this clone: The read ends 3 residues early relative to the CDR3; the germline J gene fills the gap. The V call is TRBV13, the J call TRBJ1-1; D gene ambiguous. This CDR3 is 14 amino acids long. Between the trimmed V and J ends, which lost 6 bases and 1 base, there was a span of 12 bases. Germline V CDR1 and CDR2: PRHDT, FYEKMQ (reference sequence). CDR3 region: CASRLSGSNTEAFF. The CDR3 DNA, read in part, is TGTGCCAGCAGGCTGAGCGGGTCGAACACTGAA.

Of note for this clone: The CDR3 end is not reached by the read, which stops 3 residues before it; the germline J gene fills it in. The chain joins TRBV18 to TRBJ1-1; perhaps TRBD1 as D (5 bases). The V gene's germline CDR1 is KGHSH and CDR2 LQKENI. Trimming stripped 0 bases from V and 1 base from J, with 15 bases between. The CDR3 consists of 17 residues. CDR3 sequence reads: CASSPPSGGRGNTEAFF. The CDR3 DNA, read in part, is TGTGCCAGCTCACCACCGTCCGGGGGGAGAGGGAACACTGAA.

Concerning this clone itself: The read ends 3 residues early relative to the CDR3; the germline J gene fills the gap. This chain joins TRBV7-6 and TRBJ2-7; 10 bases align to TRBD1. V was clipped by 2 bases and J by 6 bases; unmatched bases: 4. The CDR3 is 14 amino acids. CDR1 and CDR2 from the germline V gene are SGHVS and FNYEAQ. CDR3 in amino acids: CASSLMGQGREQYF. Partial CDR3 DNA: TGTGCCAGCAGCTTAATGGGACAGGGGCGCGAG.